This T cell receptor (beta chain) was identified in a study of response to subunit inactivated influenza vaccine. Points from the study as a whole: Each seasonal influenza vaccination, the authors suggested, recruits few new T cells.

TCRdb reanalysed the RT-PCR reads using MiXCR and keeps one entry per CDR3 protein. The sample has hundreds of thousands of distinct CDR3 sequences, 11% to 15% seen once. The CDR3 covers 14 residues. The germline V gene has CDR1 MNHEY and CDR2 SVGEGT. Trimming cost V 7 bases and J 5 bases; bases outside gene matches: 7. As regards this clonotype: As yet, its antigen is unknown.

This sample comprised PBMCs from blood, obtained approximately 15 days before vaccination. The chain uses TRBV6-2 or TRBV6-3 and TRBJ1-2; 10 positions match TRBD1. The sequence came from a man aged 45-65 years who received an inactivated influenza vaccine. CDR3 coding DNA: TGTGCCAGCAACCCGGGACAGGGGTCATATGGCTACACCTTC. Translation: CASNPGQGSYGYTF.